These T cell receptor beta chains were read from a single sample in a study of PD-L1 blockade in urothelial cancer. The method was immunoSEQ multiplex PCR; TCRdb's version includes in-frame clones alone and lacks a portion of them. The repertoire holds around 40,000 clones, around 80% seen once, with around 14% in the top ten. Sequenced material: PBMCs, taken around atezolizumab (anti-PD-L1) treatment. The receptor set was obtained from a man in his 60s with urothelial cancer. The CDR3 runs from the conserved cysteine through the conserved F or W. A D gene is named only where the DNA matches it firmly. Size tells how often a clone was seen (once, few, many) or the class of an expanded clone, and some rows leave it out.

TRBV6-5	TRBJ2-3	TRBD1	.	TGTGCCAGCAGCTACAACAGGGGTGCAGATACGCAGTATTTT	CASSYNRGADTQYF
TRBV7-6	TRBJ2-5	TRBD1	.	TGTGCCATTACCCCGGGACAGGGATTTTCAGAGGGTTCCTCTCCGGAGACCCAGTACTTC	CAITPGQGFSEGSSPETQYF
TRBV7-8	TRBJ1-1	.	.	TGTGCCAGCAGCTTAGGGGGGGACACTGAAGCTTTCTTT	CASSLGGDTEAFF
TRBV28	TRBJ2-4	.	few	TGTGCCAGCAAATCGGGGGTATCGAACATTCAGTACTTC	CASKSGVSNIQYF
TRBV30	TRBJ2-1	.	.	TGTGCCTGGAGGAACACCAATGGAGCCTCCTACAATGAGCAGTTCTTC	CAWRNTNGASYNEQFF
TRBV5-1	TRBJ1-1	TRBD1	once	TGCGCCAGCAGCTTGGCCGTGACAGGGGATGAAGCTTTCTTT	CASSLAVTGDEAFF
TRBV6-1	TRBJ1-4	.	.	TGTGCCAGCAGCCCGGGGGGGAATAATGAAAAACTGTTTTTT	CASSPGGNNEKLFF
TRBV10-2	TRBJ2-5	.	.	TGCGCCAGCAGTCCGATAGGGGGAGCAGAGACCCAGTACTTC	CASSPIGGAETQYF
TRBV10-1	TRBJ2-7	TRBD2	once	TGCGCCAGCAGTGAGTCGGCTAGCGGGGGCTACGAGCAGTACTTC	CASSESASGGYEQYF
TRBV11-2	TRBJ2-1	TRBD2	.	TGTGCCAGCAGGAAAGGGACTAGCGGGGGCCCGGGGGAGCAGTTCTTC	CASRKGTSGGPGEQFF
TRBV5-1	TRBJ1-6	.	.	TGCGCCAGCAGCTTGGCGGGGGGCGGGAATTCACCCCTCCACTTT	CASSLAGGGNSPLHF
TRBV19	TRBJ1-5	TRBD1	.	TGTGCCAGTAGTATTCCGGGACAGGGGGCACGGCAGCCCCAGCATTTT	CASSIPGQGARQPQHF